Described below is a single TCR beta chain sequence and its context. From germline, CDR1 is SGHRS and CDR2 YFSETQ. This CDR3 has 16 amino acids. Trimming took 0 bases from V and 4 from J; bases not matched to a gene: 8. The data are from a study of cytomegalovirus exposure and HLA in healthy donors. PCR amplification relied on 60 Vbeta primers (plus 13 Jbeta primers). Generated by immunoSEQ multiplex PCR, the TCRdb table keeps only in-frame clones and is missing some. The table records around 190,000 clones, more than 70% of them present only once. The clonotype originates from a man aged 35 to 55 in good health and CMV-seropositive. J is TRBJ1-1 and V is TRBV5-1; TRBD1 matches at 8 bases. The specimen sequenced was PBMCs. As DNA, the CDR3 is TGCGCCAGCAGCTTGGGCCCCCGTGACAGGGGCACTGAAGCTTTCTTT. It is translated as CASSLGPRDRGTEAFF.